Listed below are T cell receptor beta chains from one sample, sequenced in a study of blood T cell repertoires in COVID-19. Clones were read by immunoSEQ multiplex PCR, and TCRdb kept only the in-frame ones, dropping some. The sample has 15,000 to 17,000 clones, around 83% seen once. Source material: peripheral blood. All receptors derive from a man aged 55 to 69 with acute or convalescent COVID-19. The CDR3 runs from the conserved cysteine through the conserved F or W. Each record gives: J gene, V gene, D gene, CDR3 protein. D genes are given only for firm matches.

J: TRBJ2-1; V: TRBV3-1/TRBV3-2; D: NA; CDR3: CASSREGGGTSYNEQFF
J: TRBJ1-2; V: TRBV4-2; D: TRBD1; CDR3: CASSLWAGGPFGGYTF
J: TRBJ1-4; V: TRBV28; D: NA; CDR3: CASSLVRGYEKLFF
J: TRBJ2-3; V: TRBV4-2; D: TRBD2; CDR3: CASSSQTSGRTDTQYF
J: TRBJ2-3; V: TRBV28; D: TRBD1; CDR3: CASSLRGRDRATDTQYF
J: TRBJ1-4; V: TRBV5-1; D: TRBD1; CDR3: CASSDGQGEHEKLFF
J: TRBJ2-5; V: TRBV5-1; D: TRBD1; CDR3: CASSPTGEETQYF
J: TRBJ1-1; V: TRBV24-1; D: TRBD1; CDR3: CATSDPYRGEAFF
J: TRBJ1-1; V: TRBV4-1; D: NA; CDR3: CASSPPASRTEAFF
J: TRBJ2-3; V: TRBV5-5; D: TRBD2; CDR3: CASTPPSGGRTDTQYF
J: TRBJ2-1; V: TRBV24-1; D: TRBD1; CDR3: CATTKGQGNWNEQFF
J: TRBJ2-5; V: TRBV9; D: TRBD2; CDR3: CASSVVGSGSTGTQYF
J: TRBJ2-5; V: TRBV7-8; D: TRBD2; CDR3: CASSLDSGGNQETQYF
J: TRBJ2-1; V: TRBV25-1; D: TRBD1; CDR3: CASTSRTGGYNEQFF
J: TRBJ2-3; V: TRBV5-8; D: NA; CDR3: CASSSRLDRRTDTQYF
J: TRBJ2-1; V: TRBV5-1; D: TRBD2; CDR3: CASSQLAGAGNEQFF
J: TRBJ2-5; V: TRBV3-1/TRBV3-2; D: NA; CDR3: CASSQVGETQYF
J: TRBJ1-2; V: TRBV7-2; D: TRBD1; CDR3: CASSLDRDLYGYTF
J: TRBJ1-2; V: TRBV1; D: NA; CDR3: CTSSQKDRNYGYTF
J: TRBJ2-6; V: TRBV28; D: NA; CDR3: CASSLSPGHYSGANVLTF
J: TRBJ2-7; V: TRBV5-4; D: TRBD2; CDR3: CASSLLTSGPYEQYF
J: TRBJ2-3; V: TRBV6-1; D: TRBD2; CDR3: CASSGDLAGGMDTQYF
J: TRBJ2-5; V: TRBV28; D: NA; CDR3: CASSRPDTGTQYF
J: TRBJ2-7; V: TRBV6-1; D: NA; CDR3: CASSEKTGLYEQYF
J: TRBJ2-1; V: TRBV7-8; D: NA; CDR3: CASRPGPRVEQFF
J: TRBJ2-2; V: TRBV2; D: NA; CDR3: CASSGQSGNTGELFF
J: TRBJ1-5; V: TRBV14; D: TRBD1; CDR3: CASSKTQGGNQPQHF
J: TRBJ2-7; V: TRBV5-1; D: TRBD2; CDR3: CASSLATLTGAPGLASVSYEQYF
J: TRBJ2-3; V: TRBV6-4; D: TRBD2; CDR3: CASSDSSGGGTDTQYF
J: TRBJ2-1; V: TRBV27; D: NA; CDR3: CASTRSADLYNEQFF
J: TRBJ2-2; V: TRBV11-2; D: NA; CDR3: CASSPRVPRDTGELFF
J: TRBJ1-2; V: TRBV30; D: NA; CDR3: CASVREMGYGYTF
J: TRBJ2-5; V: TRBV28; D: NA; CDR3: CASSPLQETQYF
J: TRBJ1-2; V: TRBV19; D: NA; CDR3: CATALGIGEENGYTF
J: TRBJ2-3; V: TRBV10-3; D: TRBD2; CDR3: CAISVGTSGRDTQYF
J: TRBJ2-1; V: TRBV2; D: NA; CDR3: CASSPGLSLNEQFF
J: TRBJ2-2; V: TRBV5-6; D: TRBD1; CDR3: CASSSTGGLIGELFF
J: TRBJ1-2; V: TRBV6-5; D: NA; CDR3: CASSYSRGRGYTF
J: TRBJ1-1; V: TRBV6-6; D: NA; CDR3: CASRGQWGTEAFF
J: TRBJ1-2; V: TRBV5-4; D: TRBD1; CDR3: CASSTRTGNYGYTF
J: TRBJ2-7; V: TRBV28; D: TRBD2; CDR3: CASSGPGLAGSSYEQYF
J: TRBJ1-5; V: TRBV18; D: NA; CDR3: CASSPGQSLQPQHF
J: TRBJ2-7; V: TRBV29-1; D: TRBD2; CDR3: CSYSGGPSYEQYF
J: TRBJ2-1; V: TRBV18; D: TRBD2; CDR3: CASSHGTSGTNEQFF
J: TRBJ2-1; V: TRBV7-9; D: TRBD2; CDR3: CASSLALAANEQFF
J: TRBJ2-1; V: TRBV30; D: TRBD2; CDR3: CAWSVAGAGGHNEQFF
J: TRBJ1-5; V: TRBV30; D: NA; CDR3: CAWSFDGLGPQHF
J: TRBJ1-6; V: TRBV5-4; D: TRBD1; CDR3: CASSKDRERGYNSPLHF
J: TRBJ2-5; V: TRBV2; D: TRBD2; CDR3: CASSGTSGPQETQYF
J: TRBJ2-3; V: TRBV5-4; D: TRBD1; CDR3: CASSLARDRSTDTQYF
J: TRBJ1-6; V: TRBV7-9; D: TRBD1; CDR3: CASSFERTGGANSPLHF
J: TRBJ2-1; V: TRBV5-6; D: NA; CDR3: CASSLVGARSQNEQFF
J: TRBJ2-5; V: TRBV6-5; D: NA; CDR3: CASSYSSPPEGETQYF
J: TRBJ1-1; V: TRBV4-1; D: NA; CDR3: CASSQDMNRQGVEAFF
J: TRBJ2-1; V: TRBV10-3; D: TRBD1; CDR3: CATRTGSSYNEQFF